This T cell receptor beta chain was sequenced in a study of blood T cell repertoires in COVID-19. The overall study: There were acute and convalescent COVID-19 samples, and they came from the United States, Italy and Spain. Sources were T cells, B-cell-depleted T cells, or PBMCs; the material itself was cDNA or gDNA.

The length of the CDR3 is 14 residues. The germline V gene has CDR1 LNHDA and CDR2 SQIVND (reference sequence). Trimming at V came to 6 bases and at J to 3 bases, leaving 7 bases not matched to a gene. In the original analysis: Nucleated cell number was recorded as an estimate derived from reference gene primer amplification. TCRdb's table, derived via immunoSEQ multiplex PCR, lists solely in-frame clones and lacks some. The D gene and trimming were derived from the DNA, and the V and J assignments and clone size from that table. The table has tens of thousands of clones, more than 75% seen once. Sequenced sample: peripheral blood. The clonotype comes from a woman aged 70-85 years in a cohort sampled during active COVID-19. This sequence joins TRBV19 and TRBJ1-2, with 7 bases aligning to TRBD1. The CDR3: CASSRQGPYYGYTF. The CDR3 DNA is TGTGCCAGTAGCAGACAGGGACCTTACTATGGCTACACCTTC.